These T cell receptor beta chains were read from a single sample in a study of Graves' ophthalmopathy and Graves' hyperthyroidism. TCRdb re-derived calls from the multiplex PCR reads in MiXCR, one entry per CDR3 protein. Of some 410,000 distinct CDR3 sequences listed, roughly 20% are singletons. The material sequenced was peripheral blood. These receptors came from a woman aged 18-35 years with stable Graves' hyperthyroidism. Both conserved end residues are part of each CDR3. Each record gives: V gene, D gene, clone size, J gene, CDR3 DNA, CDR3 protein. D genes are given only for firm matches. The size entry is marked missing in some rows and otherwise reads once, few, many or a size class.

v_gene: TRBV20-1
d_gene: TRBD1
abundance: many
j_gene: TRBJ1-5
CDR3nt: TGCAGTGCTAAGCCACAGGGGGCGCAGAGCAATCAGCCCCAGCATTTT
CDR3aa: CSAKPQGAQSNQPQHF

v_gene: TRBV6-1
d_gene: TRBD1
abundance: -
j_gene: TRBJ1-2
CDR3nt: TGTGCCAGCAGGCGGACAGGGGATAACTATGGCTACACCTTC
CDR3aa: CASRRTGDNYGYTF

v_gene: TRBV14
d_gene: -
abundance: many
j_gene: TRBJ1-2
CDR3nt: TGTGCCAGCAGCCAAGATCCAGGGGTTTCCTATGGCTACACCTTC
CDR3aa: CASSQDPGVSYGYTF

v_gene: TRBV29-1
d_gene: -
abundance: many
j_gene: TRBJ1-1
CDR3nt: TGCAGCTCCCAGGATGGCACTGAAGCTTTCTTT
CDR3aa: CSSQDGTEAFF

v_gene: TRBV20-1
d_gene: -
abundance: many
j_gene: TRBJ2-7
CDR3nt: TGCAGTGCTAGAGAGTGGACCCTCTACGAGCAGTACTTC
CDR3aa: CSAREWTLYEQYF

v_gene: TRBV6-2/TRBV6-3
d_gene: TRBD2
abundance: many
j_gene: TRBJ2-1
CDR3nt: TGTGCCAGCAGCCGCAGCGGGAGTTTTGATGAGCAGTTCTTC
CDR3aa: CASSRSGSFDEQFF

v_gene: TRBV11-2
d_gene: TRBD1
abundance: many
j_gene: TRBJ2-7
CDR3nt: TGTGCCAGCAGCCTTTACTCAAGGACAGGGGGTGGTAACTACGAGCAGTACTTC
CDR3aa: CASSLYSRTGGGNYEQYF

v_gene: TRBV15
d_gene: -
abundance: many
j_gene: TRBJ2-7
CDR3nt: TGTGCCACCAGCACGCAGGGCTCCTACGAGCAGTACTTC
CDR3aa: CATSTQGSYEQYF

v_gene: TRBV24-1
d_gene: -
abundance: many
j_gene: TRBJ1-5
CDR3nt: TGTGCCGTCCGGGGTGGGTGGAATCAGCCCCAGCATTTT
CDR3aa: CAVRGGWNQPQHF

v_gene: TRBV5-1
d_gene: -
abundance: many
j_gene: TRBJ2-3
CDR3nt: TGCGCCGGCACTTTGGAAGGGAAGGAGACAGATACGCAGTATTTT
CDR3aa: CAGTLEGKETDTQYF

v_gene: TRBV15
d_gene: TRBD2
abundance: many
j_gene: TRBJ2-7
CDR3nt: TGTGCCACCAGCCAGCGACTAGCGGCCGTAGGGCAGTACTTC
CDR3aa: CATSQRLAAVGQYF

v_gene: TRBV6-5
d_gene: -
abundance: many
j_gene: TRBJ1-6
CDR3nt: TGTGCCAGCAGCTATGGACAGTTCGGATCCTATAATTCACCCCTCCACTTT
CDR3aa: CASSYGQFGSYNSPLHF

v_gene: TRBV6-5
d_gene: -
abundance: many
j_gene: TRBJ2-7
CDR3nt: TGTGCCAGCACTCCCGGGAACTCCTACGAGCAGTACTTC
CDR3aa: CASTPGNSYEQYF

v_gene: TRBV13
d_gene: -
abundance: many
j_gene: TRBJ2-2
CDR3nt: TGTGCCAGCAGCTTAGGAGGGCGAGTGAACACCGGGGAGCTGTTTTTT
CDR3aa: CASSLGGRVNTGELFF

v_gene: TRBV19
d_gene: -
abundance: many
j_gene: TRBJ1-1
CDR3nt: TGTGCCAGTAGTACAACGGGACTCCGCCGGGGCACTGAAGCTTTCTTT
CDR3aa: CASSTTGLRRGTEAFF

v_gene: TRBV6-1
d_gene: -
abundance: many
j_gene: TRBJ2-7
CDR3nt: TGTGCCAGCAGTGAAGTTGGGGGTACCGGGGGTTTGTACTTC
CDR3aa: CASSEVGGTGGLYF

v_gene: TRBV2
d_gene: -
abundance: many
j_gene: TRBJ1-5
CDR3nt: TGTGCCAGCAGTATGGCAGGCAATCAGCCCCAGCATTTT
CDR3aa: CASSMAGNQPQHF

v_gene: TRBV6-5
d_gene: -
abundance: -
j_gene: TRBJ1-5
CDR3nt: TGTGCCAGCAGTTACTCATTGACAGCTAATCAGCCCCAGCATTTT
CDR3aa: CASSYSLTANQPQHF

v_gene: TRBV7-9
d_gene: -
abundance: many
j_gene: TRBJ1-2
CDR3nt: TGTGCCAGCAGCTCCGGGACCTTCAGTGGCTACACCTTC
CDR3aa: CASSSGTFSGYTF

v_gene: TRBV20-1
d_gene: TRBD2
abundance: many
j_gene: TRBJ2-5
CDR3nt: TGCAGTGCTAGAGATCCCGTACTAGCGATCCAAGAGACCCAGTACTTC
CDR3aa: CSARDPVLAIQETQYF

v_gene: TRBV28
d_gene: TRBD1
abundance: many
j_gene: TRBJ1-2
CDR3nt: TGTGCCAGCACCCCGACAGGGGGCGGTGGCTATGGCTACACCTTC
CDR3aa: CASTPTGGGGYGYTF

v_gene: TRBV2
d_gene: -
abundance: many
j_gene: TRBJ1-2
CDR3nt: TGTGCCAGCAGTGTCCAGGGTAACTATGGCTACACCTTC
CDR3aa: CASSVQGNYGYTF

v_gene: TRBV20-1
d_gene: -
abundance: many
j_gene: TRBJ2-7
CDR3nt: TGCAGTGTTCTTAATCCCCAGGACCGGGAGCAGTACTTC
CDR3aa: CSVLNPQDREQYF

v_gene: TRBV6-5
d_gene: TRBD2
abundance: many
j_gene: TRBJ2-7
CDR3nt: TGTGCCAGCAGCAACTCCCGGGACTATGGCTACGAGCAGTACTTC
CDR3aa: CASSNSRDYGYEQYF

v_gene: TRBV27
d_gene: -
abundance: many
j_gene: TRBJ2-5
CDR3nt: TGTGCCAGCAGTTCGTTTGGACAGAAAGAGACCCAGTACTTC
CDR3aa: CASSSFGQKETQYF

v_gene: TRBV29-1
d_gene: -
abundance: many
j_gene: TRBJ1-2
CDR3nt: TGCAGCGTTGAACAGACCAACTATGGCTACACCTTC
CDR3aa: CSVEQTNYGYTF

v_gene: TRBV2
d_gene: -
abundance: once
j_gene: TRBJ1-3
CDR3nt: TGTGCCAGCACCAATCAGGTCACAAACACCATATATTTT
CDR3aa: CASTNQVTNTIYF

v_gene: TRBV12-5
d_gene: -
abundance: many
j_gene: TRBJ1-1
CDR3nt: TGTGCTAGTGTAGGGACGGTGGACACTGAAGCTTTCTTT
CDR3aa: CASVGTVDTEAFF

v_gene: TRBV28
d_gene: -
abundance: -
j_gene: TRBJ1-5
CDR3nt: TGCGCCAGCAGCCAAGGTACAGTTACAAGCAATCAGCCCCAGCATTTT
CDR3aa: CASSQGTVTSNQPQHF

v_gene: TRBV7-8
d_gene: TRBD1
abundance: many
j_gene: TRBJ1-1
CDR3nt: TGTGCCAGCAGCGTACAGACAGGGGCCAGTGTCGTGAACACTGAAGCTTTCTTT
CDR3aa: CASSVQTGASVVNTEAFF

v_gene: TRBV20-1
d_gene: TRBD1
abundance: many
j_gene: TRBJ2-5
CDR3nt: TGCAGTGCTTGGGACAGGGTAGAGACCCCGTACTTC
CDR3aa: CSAWDRVETPYF

v_gene: TRBV6-5
d_gene: -
abundance: many
j_gene: TRBJ1-6
CDR3nt: TGTGCCAGCAGTTACTCCGGGGGTGGGAATTCACCCCTCCACTTT
CDR3aa: CASSYSGGGNSPLHF

v_gene: TRBV7-8
d_gene: -
abundance: many
j_gene: TRBJ1-1
CDR3nt: TGTGCCAGCAGCTTAGCTTCCAGGAACACTGAAGCTTTCTTT
CDR3aa: CASSLASRNTEAFF

v_gene: TRBV6-2/TRBV6-3
d_gene: -
abundance: many
j_gene: TRBJ1-1
CDR3nt: TGTGCCAGCAGTTACCCAAACCAGGGGAACACTGAAGCTTTCTTT
CDR3aa: CASSYPNQGNTEAFF

v_gene: TRBV29-1
d_gene: -
abundance: many
j_gene: TRBJ2-7
CDR3nt: TGCAGCGGTGAGGGATGGGCAGGCTATAGCTCCTACGAGCAGTACTTC
CDR3aa: CSGEGWAGYSSYEQYF

v_gene: TRBV20-1
d_gene: -
abundance: -
j_gene: TRBJ2-5
CDR3nt: TGCAGTGCCACGTTGGGTCAGGGGGGGGAGACCCAGTACTTC
CDR3aa: CSATLGQGGETQYF

v_gene: TRBV5-1
d_gene: -
abundance: -
j_gene: TRBJ1-1
CDR3nt: TGCGCCAGCAGCGTTCCGGGACAACTGAACACTGAAGCTTTCTTT
CDR3aa: CASSVPGQLNTEAFF

v_gene: TRBV12-3/TRBV12-4
d_gene: TRBD1
abundance: -
j_gene: TRBJ1-5
CDR3nt: TGTGCCAGCAGTGCCCACAGGGGCGGACAGCCCCAGCATTTT
CDR3aa: CASSAHRGGQPQHF

v_gene: TRBV11-2
d_gene: TRBD2
abundance: many
j_gene: TRBJ2-7
CDR3nt: TGTGCCAGCAGCTTTTCAACTAGCGGAACCTACGAGCAGTACTTC
CDR3aa: CASSFSTSGTYEQYF

v_gene: TRBV6-5
d_gene: -
abundance: -
j_gene: TRBJ1-1
CDR3nt: TGTGCCAGCAGTTACGGCCAGGTGAACACTGAAGCTTTCTTT
CDR3aa: CASSYGQVNTEAFF